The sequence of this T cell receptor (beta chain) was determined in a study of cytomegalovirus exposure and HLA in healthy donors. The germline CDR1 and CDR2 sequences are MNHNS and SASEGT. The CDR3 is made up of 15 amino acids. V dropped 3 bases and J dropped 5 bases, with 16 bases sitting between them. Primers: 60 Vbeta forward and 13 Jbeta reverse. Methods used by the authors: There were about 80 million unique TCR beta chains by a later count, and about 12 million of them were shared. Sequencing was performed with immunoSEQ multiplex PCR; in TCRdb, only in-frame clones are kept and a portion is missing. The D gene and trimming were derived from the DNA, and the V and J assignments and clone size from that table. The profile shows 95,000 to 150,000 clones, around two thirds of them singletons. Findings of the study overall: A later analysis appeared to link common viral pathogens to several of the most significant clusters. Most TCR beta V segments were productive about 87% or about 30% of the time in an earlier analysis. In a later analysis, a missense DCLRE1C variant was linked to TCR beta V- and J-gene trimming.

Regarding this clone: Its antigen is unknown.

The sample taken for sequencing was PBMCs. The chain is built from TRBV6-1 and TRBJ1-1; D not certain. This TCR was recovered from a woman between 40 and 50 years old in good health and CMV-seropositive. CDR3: CASSEAGTGGTEAFF. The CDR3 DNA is TGTGCCAGCAGTGAGGCTGGAACCGGAGGGACTGAAGCTTTCTTT.